Shown below are 31 T cell receptor beta chains from a single sample sequenced in a study of OX40 agonist ivuxolimab in advanced cancers. The table came from immunoSEQ multiplex PCR; TCRdb's copy has only in-frame clones and leaves some out. The table lists 56,000 or so clones, approximately 83% of them singletons. The sequences come from CD4+ or CD8+ T cells sorted from blood, collected in a trial of the OX40 agonist ivuxolimab. The source is an adult with an advanced solid tumor such as melanoma, head and neck, liver or kidney cancer.

The CDR3 DNA is TGTGCCAGCAAACAGGGGGCAAGTACTGAAGCTTTCTTT. This codes for CASKQGASTEAFF. The rearrangement uses TRBV6-5 and TRBJ1-1, with TRBD1 identical over 9 bases. CDR3 length: 13 residues. V gave up 7 bases and J gave up 5 bases; unmatched junction bases: 5. CDR1 MNHEY and CDR2 SVGAGI come from the germline V gene.

The chain combines TRBV7-2 with TRBJ2-1; the D is unclear. Germline CDR1 SGHTA, CDR2 FQGNSA. This CDR3 comprises 12 residues. V lost 5 bases and J 8 bases, leaving 10 bases between the germline ends. CDR3: CASSGVSDEQFF. Written as DNA, the CDR3 is TGTGCCAGCAGCGGAGTCTCCGATGAGCAGTTCTTC.

The chain couples TRBV7-3 to TRBJ1-2; D gene uncertain. Germline V CDR1 and CDR2: SGHTA, FQGTGA. V lost 1 base and J lost 2, with 17 bases in between. This CDR3 has 17 amino acids. In DNA form, the CDR3 reads TGTGCCAGCAGCTTAATTCTCCCGTCCTCGGCCAACTATGGCTACACCTTC. Translation: CASSLILPSSANYGYTF.

The chain is built from TRBV5-4 and TRBJ2-1; perhaps TRBD1 as D (7 bases). Germline V gene data show CDR1 as SGHNT and CDR2 as YYREEE (reference sequence). Trimming took 4 bases from V and 4 from J, leaving 9 bases between them. This CDR3 comprises 13 residues. The CDR3 nucleotides read TGTGCCAGCAGCCCAGGGGGGTACAATGAGCAGTTCTTC. This gives the protein CASSPGGYNEQFF.

The chain couples TRBV6-5 to TRBJ1-5, with 7 bases aligning to TRBD1. V dropped 7 bases and J dropped 4; count of bases not matched to a gene: 4. The CDR3 runs 13 residues. Germline V lookup: CDR1 MNHEY, CDR2 SVGAGI. The CDR3 is CASTAGGNQPQHF. CDR3 nucleotides: TGTGCCAGCACCGCAGGGGGTAATCAGCCCCAGCATTTT.

The chain recombines TRBV4-1 with TRBJ2-5; 9 bases map to TRBD1. The ends lost 5 bases at V and 2 bases at J; junction bases unmatched: 6. The CDR3 loop spans 15 amino acids. Germline V gene lookup returns CDR1 MGHRA and CDR2 YSYEKL. The CDR3 here is CASSGQGKIQETQYF. DNA for the CDR3: TGCGCCAGCAGCGGACAGGGGAAAATACAAGAGACCCAGTACTTC.

The chain couples TRBV19 to TRBJ2-3; 10 nucleotides match TRBD2. Trimming took 3 bases from V and 1 from J; bases not matched to a gene: 4. The CDR3 is 16 residues long. CDR1 is LNHDA, CDR2 SQIVND, per germline (reference sequence). The CDR3 DNA reads TGTGCCAGTAGTATCCCCGGACTAGCGGGCACAGATACGCAGTATTTT. Translation: CASSIPGLAGTDTQYF.

In its sample, this clone was seen a few times. The chain joins TRBV19 to TRBJ1-5, with a possible D match to TRBD1 (6 bases). Trimming pared 3 bases from V and 7 bases from J, leaving 13 bases between. From germline, CDR1 is LNHDA and CDR2 SQIVND (reference sequence). The CDR3 is 14 amino acids. The chain's CDR3 is CASSIGGGQQPQHF. The CDR3 DNA reads as TGTGCCAGTAGTATTGGAGGGGGACAACAGCCCCAGCATTTT.

V gene TRBV5-5 combines with J gene TRBJ1-5, with a weak D call TRBD1 (5 bases). This CDR3 spans 14 amino acids. Trimming removed 1 base from V and 3 bases from J, with 8 bases in between. CDR1 is SGHKS and CDR2 is YYEKEE in the germline V gene (reference sequence). CDR3 bases: TGTGCCAGCAGCTTGTGGGACTCCAATCAGCCCCAGCATTTT. Encoded protein: CASSLWDSNQPQHF.

The chain links TRBV29-1 to TRBJ1-3; TRBD1 aligns across 9 bases. This CDR3 comprises 13 residues. Germline lookup yields CDR1 SQVTM and CDR2 ANQGSEA. Germline trimming cut 7 bases from V and 2 bases from J; bases unmatched to any gene: 3. DNA for the CDR3: TGCAGCGCCAACAGGGGGCCTGGAAACACCATATATTTT. It encodes CSANRGPGNTIYF. Using reference TRBV29-1 and TRBJ1-3 for the parts outside the CDR3, the full variable domain is SAVISQKPSRDICQRGTSLTIQCQVDSQVTMMFWYRQQPGQSLTLIATANQGSEATYESGFVIDKFPISRPNLTFSTLTVSNMSPEDSSIYLCSANRGPGNTIYFGEGSWLTVV.

This chain links TRBV7-4 with TRBJ2-5; the match to TRBD2 covers 10 bases. After removal of 11 bases from V and 7 bases from J, the junction contained 16 bases not matched to a gene. Germline assignment: CDR1 SGHVT and CDR2 SQSDAQ. This CDR3 comprises 15 residues. The CDR3 DNA follows: TGTGCCCCTACCTTAGGTACTAGCGGGAAGTGGACCCAGTACTTC. Protein product: CAPTLGTSGKWTQYF. Variable domain in full (rest from reference TRBV7-4 and TRBJ2-5): GAGVSQSPRYKVAKRGRDVALRCDSISGHVTLYWYRQTLGQGSEVLTYSQSDAQRDKSGRPSGRFSAERPERSVSTLKIQRTEQGDSAVYLCAPTLGTSGKWTQYFGPGTRLLVL.

The chain joins TRBV9 to TRBJ1-4, with unresolved D. This CDR3 is built from 15 residues. Germline-derived CDR1 and CDR2 are SGDLS and YYNGEE. Trimming removed 3 bases at V and 5 bases at J, with 14 bases between. CDR3 DNA: TGTGCCAGCAGCGCGATCGGGGTAGGGAATGAAAAACTGTTTTTT. Its protein product is CASSAIGVGNEKLFF.

The chain combines TRBV19 with TRBJ1-4; D remains ambiguous. V was trimmed by 4 bases and J by 1 base, leaving 7 bases between them. The CDR3 length is 14 residues. CDR1 and CDR2 (germline): LNHDA, SQIVND (reference sequence). CDR3 nucleotide sequence: TGTGCCAGTAGTAAGATGGGAACTAATGAAAAACTGTTTTTT. It codes for CASSKMGTNEKLFF. The full variable domain, with the rest looked up from reference TRBV19 and TRBJ1-4, is DGGITQSPKYLFRKEGQNVTLSCEQNLNHDAMYWYRQDPGQGLRLIYYSQIVNDFQKGDIAEGYSVSREKKESFPLTVTSAQKNPTAFYLCASSKMGTNEKLFFGSGTQLSVL.

CDR3 sequence reads: CATSRELVGAYEQYF. CDR3 DNA: TGTGCCACCAGCAGAGAACTGGTGGGGGCTTACGAGCAGTACTTC. The gene calls are TRBV15 and TRBJ2-5, with a weak D call TRBD1 (6 bases). The J call could be wrong; TRBJ2-7 is a better fit for the DNA end. The CDR3 contains 15 residues. Looked up from germline, CDR1 is LNHNV and CDR2 is YYDKDF (reference sequence).

V is TRBV5-1 and J is TRBJ2-5, with 9 positions matching TRBD1. Unmatched junction bases numbered 6, after V lost 5 bases and J lost 1 base. This CDR3 has 15 residues. Germline values: CDR1 SGHRS, CDR2 YFSETQ. CDR3: CASSWGQGRQETQYF. The DNA of the CDR3 is TGCGCCAGCAGTTGGGGACAGGGCCGCCAAGAGACCCAGTACTTC.

This chain links TRBV7-8 with TRBJ2-1; D possibly uses TRBD1 or TRBD2 (5 bases each). V was shortened by 5 bases and J by 6 bases, with 11 bases between the two germline ends. The CDR3 contains 13 residues. Germline values: CDR1 SGHVS, CDR2 FQNEAQ. The CDR3 bases are TGTGCCAGCAGCCTCTGGGACGGCAATGAGCAGTTCTTC. Translating it yields CASSLWDGNEQFF.

The chain is built from TRBV28 and TRBJ2-6; possible D gene TRBD1, 6 bases. The CDR3 consists of 15 residues. The germline V gene encodes CDR1 MDHEN and CDR2 SYDVKM. V was trimmed by 4 bases and J by 2 bases, leaving 9 bases between them. This CDR3 is CASSSGVAGANVLTF. The CDR3, as DNA: TGTGCCAGCAGTTCAGGGGTAGCTGGGGCCAACGTCCTGACTTTC.

The V call is TRBV28, the J call TRBJ1-6; TRBD1 matches at 8 bases. Looked up from germline, CDR1 is MDHEN and CDR2 is SYDVKM. Trimming cost V 6 bases and J 10 bases; bases outside gene matches: 8. The CDR3 contains 14 residues. In nucleotides, the CDR3 is TGTGCCAGCAGACAAACAGGGGGAGGCTCACCCCTCCACTTT. It is translated as CASRQTGGGSPLHF.

This chain joins TRBV9 and TRBJ2-7; 8 bases line up with TRBD1. The CDR3 is 14 residues long. Germline CDR1 SGDLS, CDR2 YYNGEE. The V segment lost 3 bases and the J segment 3 bases; nucleotides outside the gene matches: 5. CDR3 in amino acids: CASSGTGPFYEQYF. The CDR3 DNA reads as TGTGCCAGCAGCGGGACAGGGCCTTTCTACGAGCAGTACTTC.

The chain uses TRBV27 and TRBJ1-6; maybe TRBD1 (6 bases). Germline V lookup: CDR1 MNHEY, CDR2 SMNVEV (reference sequence). The CDR3 has 15 amino acids. Trimming removed 1 base from V and 6 bases from J, with 10 bases in between. The CDR3 protein is CASSLYRVGNSPLHF. Written as DNA, the CDR3 is TGTGCCAGCAGTTTATACAGGGTTGGTAATTCACCCCTCCACTTT.

The rearrangement joins TRBV28 to TRBJ2-1; unclear D gene. The CDR3 totals 13 residues. V was cut by 7 bases and J by 8 bases, with 15 bases left in between. From germline, CDR1 is MDHEN and CDR2 SYDVKM. As DNA, the CDR3 is TGTGCCAGCAACCTACCCTCGGTCGATGAGCAGTTCTTC. It translates to CASNLPSVDEQFF.

The V gene is TRBV19, the J gene TRBJ1-5, with D unresolved. Trimming pared 5 bases from V and 1 base from J, leaving 12 bases between. The germline CDR1 and CDR2 sequences are LNHDA and SQIVND (reference sequence). This CDR3 is 15 amino acids long. The CDR3: CASSPRKDSNQPQHF. The CDR3 DNA sequence: TGTGCCAGTAGTCCCCGAAAGGACAGCAATCAGCCCCAGCATTTT.

The chain carries TRBV19 and TRBJ2-3; 9 nucleotides line up with TRBD1. Germline assignment: CDR1 LNHDA and CDR2 SQIVND (reference sequence). This CDR3 comprises 15 residues. V dropped 5 bases and J dropped 3; count of bases not matched to a gene: 6. The CDR3 DNA sequence: TGTGCCAGTAGTCGTACAGGGGGCGGAACAGATACGCAGTATTTT. It yields the protein CASSRTGGGTDTQYF.

J is TRBJ1-5 and V is TRBV19, with 7 bases fitting TRBD1. The CDR3 extends over 13 amino acids. The germline CDR1 and CDR2 sequences are LNHDA and SQIVND (reference sequence). Trimming at V came to 6 bases and at J to 4 bases, leaving 3 bases not matched to a gene. The DNA for the CDR3 is TGTGCCAGTAGCCGACAGGGTAATCAGCCCCAGCATTTT. It codes for CASSRQGNQPQHF.

V gene TRBV9 combines with J gene TRBJ2-4; 16 bases match TRBD2. CDR1 is SGDLS, CDR2 YYNGEE, per germline. J gave up 9 bases and V 3 bases, and 9 bases lay outside the gene matches. The CDR3 is made up of 17 amino acids. CDR3 region: CASSGSGLAGGIGIQYF. The DNA for the CDR3 is TGTGCCAGCAGCGGCTCGGGACTAGCGGGGGGGATAGGCATTCAGTACTTC. Full variable domain (outside the CDR3, taken from reference TRBV9 and TRBJ2-4): DSGVTQTPKHLITATGQRVTLRCSPRSGDLSVYWYQQSLDQGLQFLIQYYNGEERAKGNILERFSAQQFPDLHSELNLSSLELGDSALYFCASSGSGLAGGIGIQYFGAGTRLSVL.

This clone was detected once. The genes are TRBV27 and TRBJ2-7; D gene uncertain. V dropped 4 bases and J dropped 6 bases, with 7 bases sitting between them. The CDR3 is made up of 11 amino acids. Germline V gene data show CDR1 as MNHEY and CDR2 as SMNVEV (reference sequence). This chain's CDR3 is CASSSFTEQYF. DNA for the CDR3: TGTGCCAGCAGTTCCTTTACCGAGCAGTACTTC.

The chain links TRBV18 to TRBJ2-1; D unresolved. The germline V and J ends were trimmed by 0 bases and 0 bases, with 9 bases remaining between them. The germline CDR1 and CDR2 sequences are KGHSH and LQKENI. CDR3 length equals 16 residues. CDR3 DNA sequence: TGTGCCAGCTCACCACCAAGGCTATTCTCCTACAATGAGCAGTTCTTC. This encodes CASSPPRLFSYNEQFF.

The chain is built from TRBV28 and TRBJ1-6, with no clear D. The CDR3 is made up of 16 amino acids. Per the germline V gene, CDR1 is MDHEN and CDR2 is SYDVKM. V was clipped by 6 bases and J by 5 bases, with 17 bases between them. Here the CDR3 DNA reads TGTGCCAGCAGCCGAAAGACATCGGGGAATAATTCACCCCTCCACTTT. It translates to CASSRKTSGNNSPLHF.

The genes are TRBV2 and TRBJ2-2, with D perhaps being TRBD1 or TRBD2 (5 bases each). CDR3 length: 14 residues. Germline values: CDR1 SNHLY, CDR2 FYNNEI. The V end lost 6 bases, the J end lost 8 bases, and 16 bases lay between the germline ends. The CDR3 DNA follows: TGTGCCAGCAGCTGGGACCCGCAAACAGGGGAGCTGTTTTTT. This translates into CASSWDPQTGELFF. Supplemented by reference TRBV2 and TRBJ2-2, the full variable domain reads EPEVTQTPSHQVTQMGQEVILRCVPISNHLYFYWYRQILGQKVEFLVSFYNNEISEKSEIFDDQFSVERPDGSNFTLKIRSTKLEDSAMYFCASSWDPQTGELFFGEGSRLTVL.

The CDR3 reads CASSAPPGAGIQETQYF. CDR3 bases: TGTGCCAGCAGCGCCCCGCCGGGAGCGGGGATCCAAGAGACCCAGTACTTC. The chain employs TRBV9 and TRBJ2-5, with 7 positions matching TRBD2. The CDR3 length is 17 residues. Unmatched junction bases numbered 12, after V lost 3 bases and J lost 1 base. Germline CDR1 reads SGDLS; CDR2 reads YYNGEE.

The chain links TRBV19 to TRBJ1-2; D might be TRBD1 (5 bases). CDR3 length: 14 amino acids. CDR1 and CDR2 from the germline V gene are LNHDA and SQIVND (reference sequence). V gave up 7 bases and J gave up 4 bases, with 16 bases separating them. The CDR3 DNA is TGTGCCAGTAACGACCCGTCGGGGACCTATGGCTACACCTTC. It encodes CASNDPSGTYGYTF.